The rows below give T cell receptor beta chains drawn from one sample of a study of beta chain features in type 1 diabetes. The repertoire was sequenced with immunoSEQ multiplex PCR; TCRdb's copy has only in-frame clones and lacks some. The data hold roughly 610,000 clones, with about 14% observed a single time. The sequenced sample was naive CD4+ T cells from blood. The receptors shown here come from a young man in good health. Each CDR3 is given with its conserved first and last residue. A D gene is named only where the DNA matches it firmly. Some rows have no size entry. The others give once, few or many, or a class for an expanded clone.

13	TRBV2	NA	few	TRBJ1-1	CASVYSIGAEAFF	TGTGCCAGCGTATACTCCATAGGCGCTGAAGCTTTCTTT
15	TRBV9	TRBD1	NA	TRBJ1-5	CASSVGQGGNQPQHF	TGTGCCAGCAGCGTAGGACAGGGTGGCAATCAGCCCCAGCATTTT
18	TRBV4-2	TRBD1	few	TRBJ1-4	CASSQAEYFETGGEKLFF	TGTGCCAGCAGCCAAGCAGAATATTTTGAGACAGGGGGTGAAAAACTGTTTTTT
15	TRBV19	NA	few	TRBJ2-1	CASSIVGVPYNEQFF	TGTGCCAGTAGTATTGTGGGGGTACCCTACAATGAGCAGTTCTTC
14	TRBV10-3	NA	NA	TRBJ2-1	CAISGSGEVNEQFF	TGTGCCATCAGTGGGTCAGGGGAGGTGAATGAGCAGTTCTTC
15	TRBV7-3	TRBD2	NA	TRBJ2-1	CASSPRTSGSNEQFF	TGTGCCAGCAGCCCGCGGACTAGCGGGAGCAATGAGCAGTTCTTC
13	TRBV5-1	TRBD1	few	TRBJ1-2	CASSSGQLYGYTF	TGCGCCAGCAGTTCGGGACAGCTCTATGGCTACACCTTC
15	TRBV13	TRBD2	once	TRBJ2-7	CASSRASGRVHEQYF	TGTGCCAGCAGCCGAGCGAGCGGGAGGGTTCACGAGCAGTACTTC
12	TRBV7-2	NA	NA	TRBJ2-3	CASSGPTDTQYF	TGTGCCAGCAGCGGACCCACAGATACGCAGTATTTT
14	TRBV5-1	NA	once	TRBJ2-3	CASSSRWGTDTQYF	TGCGCCAGCAGCTCTAGATGGGGCACAGATACGCAGTATTTT